The 22 T cell receptor beta chains below come from one sample, sequenced in a study of blood T cell repertoires in COVID-19 (dated by TCRdb to about 2020). Library preparation used the immunoSEQ multiplex PCR assay. The table was pulled from immuneACCESS by TCRdb, which kept in-frame rearrangements only. Such tables lose some clones; where checked, under half of the loss comes from unresolved V genes, and the rest has no known cause. The table for this sample lists 200,000 or so clones; around 90% of them were counted only once. About 3.5% of the sample is in the top ten clones. The sample taken for sequencing was PBMCs or T cells enriched from blood (not recorded which). All receptors derive from a woman younger than 45 who had been exposed to COVID-19.

The chain recombines TRBV19 with TRBJ1-5; 7 bases are a match to TRBD1. CDR1 is LNHDA and CDR2 is SQIVND in the germline V gene (reference sequence). This CDR3 has 16 amino acids. The V gene end was trimmed by 7 bases and the J gene end by 4 bases; junction bases not matched to a gene: 13. CDR3 sequence reads: CASTHLTGPINQPQHF. The DNA for the CDR3 is TGTGCCAGTACCCATCTGACAGGGCCCATTAATCAGCCCCAGCATTTT. Based on the CDR3 plus reference TRBV19 and TRBJ1-5, the full variable domain is DGGITQSPKYLFRKEGQNVTLSCEQNLNHDAMYWYRQDPGQGLRLIYYSQIVNDFQKGDIAEGYSVSREKKESFPLTVTSAQKNPTAFYLCASTHLTGPINQPQHFGDGTRLSIL.

The chain has TRBV6-5 and TRBJ1-5; weak D call: TRBD1 (6 bases). This CDR3 is built from 12 residues. Germline loops: CDR1 MNHEY, CDR2 SVGAGI. V lost 6 bases, J lost 6 bases, and 9 bases lay in between. CDR3 sequence (DNA): TGTGCCAGCAGACAGGGCGGTCAGCCCCAGCATTTT. Its translation: CASRQGGQPQHF.

The J gene is TRBJ1-1, the V gene TRBV28, with 7 bases identical to TRBD1. The trim removed 2 bases at V and 7 bases at J, leaving 4 bases unmatched. This CDR3 comprises 13 residues. CDR1 and CDR2 (germline): MDHEN, SYDVKM. CDR3 sequence reads: CASSLGTADEAFF. In DNA form, the CDR3 reads TGTGCCAGCAGTTTAGGGACAGCGGATGAAGCTTTCTTT.

This chain uses TRBV7-9 with TRBJ1-1; D not certain. Germline V CDR1 and CDR2: SEHNR, FQNEAQ (reference sequence). The CDR3 sequence is 15 residues long. Deletions cut 1 base from V and 0 bases from J, with 9 bases between. CDR3 residues: CASSLGRSMNTEAFF. CDR3 in DNA: TGTGCCAGCAGCTTAGGCAGGTCCATGAACACTGAAGCTTTCTTT.

The chain is built from TRBV14 and TRBJ2-7; 9 bases line up with TRBD1. Germline V CDR1 and CDR2: SGHDN, FVKESK. Trimming cost V 4 bases and J 11 bases; bases outside gene matches: 6. The CDR3 runs to 12 residues. The CDR3 bases are TGTGCCAGCAGCCCAGACAGGGGGTCAAAGTACTTC. Translating gives CASSPDRGSKYF.

The sample holds a few counts of this clone. The chain couples TRBV24-1 to TRBJ1-2, with D perhaps matching TRBD1 (5 bases). V was trimmed by 3 bases and J by 3 bases, leaving 10 bases between them. Germline V gives CDR1 KGHDR, CDR2 SFDVKD. The CDR3 spans 14 residues. CDR3 DNA: TGTGCCACCAGTGATCCGGGACTGGACTATGGCTACACCTTC. Protein sequence: CATSDPGLDYGYTF.

The chain uses TRBV25-1 and TRBJ1-2, with a weak D call TRBD1 (5 bases). Germline lookup yields CDR1 MGHDK and CDR2 SYGVNS. This CDR3 comprises 13 residues. Trimming removed 6 bases from V and 2 bases from J, with 10 bases in between. The CDR3 region is CASRQASNYGYTF. As DNA, the CDR3 is TGTGCCAGCAGACAGGCCTCAAACTATGGCTACACCTTC.

This chain uses TRBV19 with TRBJ1-5, with 9 bases lining up with TRBD1. The germline gives CDR1 LNHDA, CDR2 SQIVND (reference sequence). The CDR3 extends over 16 amino acids. Trimming removed 2 bases from V and 5 bases from J; junction bases left unmatched: 7. In nucleotides, the CDR3 is TGTGCCAGTAGTATATTAGGGACAGGGAGCTATCAGCCCCAGCATTTT. Protein: CASSILGTGSYQPQHF.

CDR3 protein: CASSQLAGVNEQFF. The CDR3 region has the DNA TGCGCCAGCAGCCAGCTAGCGGGTGTCAATGAGCAGTTCTTC. The chain is built from TRBV4-1 and TRBJ2-1, with 8 positions matching TRBD2. Losses at the gene ends were 3 bases for V and 6 bases for J; bases not matched to a gene: 4. The CDR3 spans 14 residues. Germline lookup yields CDR1 MGHRA and CDR2 YSYEKL.

The genes are TRBV2 and TRBJ1-5; D not certain. Germline CDR1 SNHLY, CDR2 FYNNEI. The CDR3 runs 15 residues. V lost 3 bases and J 0 bases, leaving 9 bases between the germline ends. The CDR3 sequence: CASSEGISSNQPQHF. The CDR3, as DNA: TGTGCCAGCAGTGAGGGCATTAGTAGCAATCAGCCCCAGCATTTT.

The chain has TRBV6-4 and TRBJ2-1, with TRBD2 as a possible D gene (5 bases). The CDR3 contains 13 residues. CDR1 and CDR2 from the germline V gene are MRHNA and SNTAGT. The ends were cut back, 3 bases at V and 10 bases at J, with 13 bases in the middle. The CDR3 DNA sequence: TGTGCCAGCAGTGAGGTGGACGAGGGAGAGCAGTTCTTC. This sequence encodes CASSEVDEGEQFF.

The V call is TRBV11-1, the J call TRBJ2-1; D remains unclear. Trimming cost V 0 bases and J 8 bases, with 11 bases left between them. The germline CDR1 and CDR2 sequences are SGHAT and FQDESV (reference sequence). The CDR3 contains 14 residues. CDR3 region: CASSLANQIDEQFF. CDR3 sequence (DNA): TGTGCCAGCAGCTTAGCGAACCAGATCGATGAGCAGTTCTTC.

V usage is TRBV9 and J usage is TRBJ2-3, with TRBD1 identical over 10 bases. V shed 4 bases and J 4 bases; nucleotides not matched to a gene: 6. The germline CDR1 and CDR2 sequences are SGDLS and YYNGEE. This CDR3 region has 15 residues. For the CDR3, the DNA is TGTGCCAGCAGCCCGCGGGACAGGGGAGCAGATACGCAGTATTTT. This codes for CASSPRDRGADTQYF.

The V and J genes are TRBV14 and TRBJ1-4, with 10 bases matching TRBD1. This CDR3 contains 14 residues. Germline assignment: CDR1 SGHDN and CDR2 FVKESK. V lost 5 bases to trimming and J lost 8 bases; unmatched junction nucleotides: 5. The CDR3 region is CASSGTGATEKLFF. CDR3 DNA sequence: TGTGCCAGCAGCGGGACAGGGGCAACCGAAAAACTGTTTTTT.

The V and J genes are TRBV5-4 and TRBJ2-6; TRBD1 agrees at 8 bases. The CDR3 is made up of 18 amino acids. CDR1 is SGHNT, CDR2 YYREEE, per germline (reference sequence). V trimming: 5 bases; J trimming: 2 bases; junction bases outside the gene matches: 12. CDR3 bases: TGTGCCAGCAGGACCGGGCACAGGGGGTATGCTGGGGCCAACGTCCTGACTTTC. Translation: CASRTGHRGYAGANVLTF.

CDR3 sequence (DNA): TGCGCCAGCAGTGACCGGCGTGATAGCGGCGGATATACGCAGTATTTT. Translating gives CASSDRRDSGGYTQYF. This rearrangement joins TRBV10-1 to TRBJ2-3, with a tentative D call TRBD2 (6 bases). There are 16 residues in the CDR3. With 3 bases removed from V and 7 bases from J, the gap between germline ends came to 20 bases. Looked up from germline, CDR1 is WNHNN and CDR2 is SYGVQD (reference sequence).

V gene TRBV9 combines with J gene TRBJ2-7, with 15 bases matching TRBD2. Germline CDR1 SGDLS, CDR2 YYNGEE. Losses at the gene ends were 2 bases for V and 6 bases for J; bases not matched to a gene: 6. The CDR3 has 16 residues. CDR3 loop: CASSVGLAGGSAEQYF. CDR3 DNA: TGTGCCAGCAGCGTGGGACTAGCGGGAGGATCTGCCGAGCAGTACTTC.

This chain joins TRBV21-1 and TRBJ1-1; the DNA was not compared with TRBD1, the D call given in the table. TRBV21-1 is a recognized pseudogene. This CDR3 region has 18 residues. CDR3 in DNA: TGTGCCAGCAGCAAAGCCCCTACGGCAGGGATTCAGAACACTGAAGCTTTCTTT. Translation: CASSKAPTAGIQNTEAFF.

The chain joins TRBV5-8 to TRBJ1-2, with a possible D match to TRBD1 (5 bases). Germline loops: CDR1 SGHTS, CDR2 YDEGEE. V lost 4 bases to trimming and J lost 0 bases, with 10 bases between them. The CDR3 runs 14 residues. CDR3 loop: CASSRPGANYGYTF. The CDR3 DNA follows: TGTGCCAGCAGCCGCCCGGGGGCTAACTATGGCTACACCTTC. Complete variable domain (other parts from reference TRBV5-8 and TRBJ1-2): EAGVTQSPTHLIKTRGQQATLRCSPISGHTSVYWYQQALGLGLQFLLWYDEGEERNRGNFPPRFSGRQFPNYSSELNVNALELEDSALYLCASSRPGANYGYTFGSGTRLTVV.

In its sample, this clone was seen once. This chain connects TRBV4-1 to TRBJ2-7; 9 bases align to TRBD1. With 5 bases clipped from V and 5 bases from J, the junction kept 7 bases outside the gene matches. Per the germline V gene, CDR1 is MGHRA and CDR2 is YSYEKL. This CDR3 has 14 amino acids. The CDR3 sequence is CASSFRTGDDEQYF. The CDR3 nucleotides are TGCGCCAGCAGCTTCCGGACAGGGGACGACGAGCAGTACTTC.

This chain uses TRBV9 with TRBJ2-2, with 9 bases fitting TRBD1. Germline V gives CDR1 SGDLS, CDR2 YYNGEE. Trimming cost V 6 bases and J 6 bases; bases outside gene matches: 6. The CDR3 runs to 14 residues. CDR3 bases: TGTGCCAGCAACAGGGGGCGCGTCGCCGGGGAGCTGTTTTTT. Its protein is CASNRGRVAGELFF. Full variable domain (missing parts from reference TRBV9 and TRBJ2-2): DSGVTQTPKHLITATGQRVTLRCSPRSGDLSVYWYQQSLDQGLQFLIQYYNGEERAKGNILERFSAQQFPDLHSELNLSSLELGDSALYFCASNRGRVAGELFFGEGSRLTVL.

V usage is TRBV27 and J usage is TRBJ2-2; D may be TRBD2 (8 bases). This CDR3 contains 16 residues. Trimming removed 10 bases at V and 8 bases at J, with 26 bases between. Germline CDR1 and CDR2: MNHEY and SMNVEV (reference sequence). CDR3 sequence (DNA): TGTGCCATCCCGGGAGGGCACCGGGACAGTCGAGGGGAGCTGTTTTTT. This translates into CAIPGGHRDSRGELFF.